A selection of T cell receptor beta chains follows, all from one sample in a study of blood T cells in healthy people across ages. A single record per CDR3 protein comes from TCRdb applying MiXCR to the 5' RACE reads. The data show 590,000 or so distinct CDR3 sequences, around 31% seen once. Sequences were obtained from blood. All receptors derive from a woman older than 75 in good health. Each CDR3 is given with its conserved first and last residue. A D gene is named only where the DNA matches it firmly. Some rows have no size entry. The others give once, few or many, or a class for an expanded clone.

CDR3 DNA	CDR3 protein	D gene	V gene	J gene	clone size
TGCGCCAGCAGCAGCGGTCTTGACCTGGGGCACTTACCTAGCACAGATACGCAGTATTTT	CASSSGLDLGHLPSTDTQYF	.	TRBV5-1	TRBJ2-3	.
TGCGCCAGCAGCCAAGTGACAGGGGGAGGAGATACGCAGTATTTT	CASSQVTGGGDTQYF	TRBD1	TRBV4-3	TRBJ2-3	many
TGTGCCAGCACCTCCTCGGGGGGGCGTAGCACAGATACGCAGTATTTT	CASTSSGGRSTDTQYF	TRBD2	TRBV12-3/TRBV12-4	TRBJ2-3	many
TGTGCCAGCTCACCTCGAGCAGGGGGCTACGAGCAGTACTTC	CASSPRAGGYEQYF	TRBD1	TRBV11-3	TRBJ2-7	many
TGTGCCAGCTTAACAGGGCGCTTGCCCGGCTCACCCCTCCACTTT	CASLTGRLPGSPLHF	.	TRBV6-6	TRBJ1-6	many
TGTGCCACCAGCAGAGGCAGGGAGTACGAGCAGTACTTC	CATSRGREYEQYF	.	TRBV15	TRBJ2-7	many
TGCGCCAGCAGCCCTCGCCAGAGTGACAGGTCCTATGGCTACACCTTC	CASSPRQSDRSYGYTF	.	TRBV4-1	TRBJ1-2	many
TGTGCCATCGGTGAGTGTAGCAGCGGGGGGAGGAATGAGCAGTTCTTC	CAIGECSSGGRNEQFF	TRBD2	TRBV10-3	TRBJ2-1	.
TGTGCCAGCAGTGTTCAGGGGGGGTTCATCTCTGGAAACACCATATATTTT	CASSVQGGFISGNTIYF	TRBD1	TRBV6-1	TRBJ1-3	few
TGCAGTGCTAGCCCGCCTAGGAGCGGGGTATACAATGAGCAGTACTTC	CSASPPRSGVYNEQYF	TRBD2	TRBV20-1	TRBJ2-7	many
TGTGCCAGCAGCGTGATGGGGAACACTGAAGCTTTCTTT	CASSVMGNTEAFF	.	TRBV7-9	TRBJ1-1	once
TGCAGTGTTGGGTTACCTGAGAATCAGCCCCAGCATTTT	CSVGLPENQPQHF	.	TRBV20-1	TRBJ1-5	few
TGTGCCAGCAGCCCAGAGGGGGTGGGCTTAGGGACCCAGTACTTC	CASSPEGVGLGTQYF	.	TRBV7-2	TRBJ2-5	many
TGTGCCAGCAGCTTCTCAGGGGGGATGAACACTGAAGCTTTCTTT	CASSFSGGMNTEAFF	TRBD1	TRBV7-9	TRBJ1-1	.
TGCGGCGTTGATGGATGGGGAGGCATAGAGACTGAAGCTTTCTTT	CGVDGWGGIETEAFF	.	TRBV29-1	TRBJ1-1	.
TGCGCCAGCAGCTTGTCCGGCTGGGAGCAGTACTTC	CASSLSGWEQYF	.	TRBV5-1	TRBJ2-7	many
TGCAGTGCTAGACCAGAGCCAGGAGGGGAATGGGAGACCCAGTACTTC	CSARPEPGGEWETQYF	.	TRBV20-1	TRBJ2-5	.
TGCAGTGCTAGAGATACCAAGCGGGGGAAGGGCGAGCAGTACTTC	CSARDTKRGKGEQYF	TRBD2	TRBV20-1	TRBJ2-7	.
TGTGCCAGCAGCTTAGAGGACAGTTTCCACAATGAGCAGTACTTC	CASSLEDSFHNEQYF	.	TRBV7-2	TRBJ2-7	.
TGTGCCAGCAGTTACGACGGGGACACTGAAGCTTTCTTT	CASSYDGDTEAFF	.	TRBV6-6	TRBJ1-1	.
TGTGCCAGCGGCGACAGGGGTAATCAGCCCCAGCATTTT	CASGDRGNQPQHF	TRBD1	TRBV7-2	TRBJ1-5	many
TGTGCCAGCAGTTACTCGCGGGGATACACAGATACGCAGTATTTT	CASSYSRGYTDTQYF	.	TRBV6-5	TRBJ2-3	.
TGTGCCAGCAGCTCCACACCCAGGGGCGGCACCGGGGAGCTGTTTTTT	CASSSTPRGGTGELFF	.	TRBV7-2	TRBJ2-2	.
TGTGCCAGCAGCCGGAAGGGGAATAATTCACCCCTCCACTTT	CASSRKGNNSPLHF	.	TRBV11-2	TRBJ1-6	many
TGTGCCAGCAGTGGGTACACAGGAGCTTTCTTT	CASSGYTGAFF	.	TRBV6-5	TRBJ1-1	.
TGTGCCAGCTCACCAGGTTCGGCGGACTATGGCTACACCTTC	CASSPGSADYGYTF	.	TRBV18	TRBJ1-2	many
TGTGCCTGGAGTGGAACAGGGGGCTCTCGGGCTTTCTTT	CAWSGTGGSRAFF	TRBD1	TRBV30	TRBJ1-1	few
TGTGCCAGCAGCGAGACTTCGGGAAGGGAAAAACTGTTTTTT	CASSETSGREKLFF	.	TRBV7-9	TRBJ1-4	few
TGTGCCAGCAGCCCGATGGGACAGGGGATGAGGGGCTACGAGCAGTACTTC	CASSPMGQGMRGYEQYF	TRBD1	TRBV7-6	TRBJ2-7	.